A single sample gave rise to the 6 T cell receptor beta chains below, sequenced in a study of OX40 agonist ivuxolimab in advanced cancers. Profiling relied on immunoSEQ multiplex PCR, and the TCRdb table lists in-frame clones only, not all of them. This repertoire shows about 28,000 clones, 70% to 85% found once; its top ten account for around 32%. The sample in question was CD4+ or CD8+ T cells sorted from blood, obtained in a trial of the OX40 agonist ivuxolimab. These receptors all stem from an adult with an advanced solid tumor such as melanoma, head and neck, liver or kidney cancer.

CDR3 nucleotides: TGCGCCAGCAGCACCTACCCACTAGCGGGTAAAGAGACCCAGTACTTC. Amino acids: CASSTYPLAGKETQYF. J is TRBJ2-5 and V is TRBV5-1; 9 bases line up with TRBD2. CDR1 is SGHRS, CDR2 YFSETQ, per germline. The junction had 10 bases not matched to a gene; V was cut back by 4 bases and J by 3 bases. The CDR3 is made up of 16 amino acids.

This clone has only a few counts. The rearrangement links TRBV30 to TRBJ1-5; 10 nucleotides line up with TRBD1. Germline-derived CDR1 and CDR2 are GTSNPN and SVGIG (reference sequence). This CDR3 contains 14 residues. V lost 3 bases, J lost 5 bases, and 4 bases stayed unmatched. The CDR3 DNA reads as TGTGCCTGGAGCTCCGGGACAGGGGATCAGCCCCAGCATTTT. It codes for CAWSSGTGDQPQHF.

J is TRBJ2-7 and V is TRBV9, with D uncertain. From germline, CDR1 is SGDLS and CDR2 YYNGEE. The CDR3 sequence is 13 residues long. Trimming stripped 0 bases from V and 5 bases from J, with 9 bases between. Here the CDR3 DNA reads TGTGCCAGCAGCGTAGAGGGTGGCGACGAGCAGTACTTC. It yields the protein CASSVEGGDEQYF.

V usage is TRBV6-5 and J usage is TRBJ2-7; 7 nucleotides line up with TRBD1. The J segment lost 2 bases and the V segment lost 6 bases, leaving 4 bases of the junction unmatched. Germline CDR1 reads MNHEY; CDR2 reads SVGAGI. The CDR3 runs to 13 residues. CDR3 sequence (DNA): TGTGCCAGCAGATCGGGACAGCCCTACGAGCAGTACTTC. Protein: CASRSGQPYEQYF.

This rearrangement joins TRBV28 to TRBJ2-3; 12 bases are shared with TRBD2. The V segment lost 11 bases and the J segment 4 bases; nucleotides outside the gene matches: 10. CDR1 and CDR2 from the germline V gene are MDHEN and SYDVKM. This CDR3 has 15 amino acids. CDR3 amino acids: CAPRETSGSSDTQYF. CDR3 nucleotide sequence: TGTGCCCCCCGGGAGACTAGCGGGAGCTCAGATACGCAGTATTTT.

This chain links TRBV5-1 with TRBJ2-7; 8 nucleotides agree with TRBD2. The trim removed 2 bases at V and 2 bases at J, leaving 3 bases unmatched. Per germline, CDR1 SGHRS and CDR2 YFSETQ. The CDR3 sequence is 14 residues long. This chain's CDR3 is CASSLRGGPYEQYF. The CDR3 nucleotides read TGCGCCAGCAGCTTACGGGGGGGCCCCTACGAGCAGTACTTC.